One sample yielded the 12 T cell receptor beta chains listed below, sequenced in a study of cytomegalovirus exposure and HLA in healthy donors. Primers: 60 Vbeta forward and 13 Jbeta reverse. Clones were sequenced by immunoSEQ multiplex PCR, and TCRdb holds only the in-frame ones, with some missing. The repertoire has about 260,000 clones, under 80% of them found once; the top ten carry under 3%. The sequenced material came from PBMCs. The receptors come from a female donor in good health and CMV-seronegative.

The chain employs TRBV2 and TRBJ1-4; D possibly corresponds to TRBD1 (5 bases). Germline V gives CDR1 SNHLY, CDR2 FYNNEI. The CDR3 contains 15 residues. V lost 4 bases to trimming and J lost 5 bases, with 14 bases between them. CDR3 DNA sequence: TGTGCCAGCAGTGTCTCCCTAAGGGGAAATGAAAAACTGTTTTTT. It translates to CASSVSLRGNEKLFF.

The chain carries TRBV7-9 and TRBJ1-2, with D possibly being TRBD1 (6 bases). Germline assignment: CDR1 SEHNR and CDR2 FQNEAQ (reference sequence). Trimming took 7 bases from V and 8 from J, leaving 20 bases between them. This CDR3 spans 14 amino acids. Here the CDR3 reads CASTRGAGTVGYTF. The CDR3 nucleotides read TGTGCCAGCACCCGGGGGGCAGGGACGGTCGGCTACACCTTC.

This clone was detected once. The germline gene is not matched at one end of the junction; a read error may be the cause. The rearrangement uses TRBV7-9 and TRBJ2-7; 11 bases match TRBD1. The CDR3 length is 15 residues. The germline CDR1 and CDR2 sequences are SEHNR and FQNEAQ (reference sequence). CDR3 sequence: CSSSPSGTGGYEQYF. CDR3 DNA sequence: TGTTCCAGCAGCCCAAGTGGGACAGGGGGCTACGAGCAGTACTTC.

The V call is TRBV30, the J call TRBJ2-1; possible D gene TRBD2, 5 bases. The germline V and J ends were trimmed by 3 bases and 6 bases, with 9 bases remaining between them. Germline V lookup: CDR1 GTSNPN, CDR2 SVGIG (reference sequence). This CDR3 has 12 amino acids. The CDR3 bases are TGTGCCTGGAGCCCAGGACTCAATGAGCAGTTCTTC. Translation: CAWSPGLNEQFF.

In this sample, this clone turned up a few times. The CDR3 reads CASSLVPGAVYNEQFF. CDR3 DNA: TGCGCCAGCAGCTTGGTCCCAGGGGCGGTCTACAATGAGCAGTTCTTC. The gene calls are TRBV5-1 and TRBJ2-1; D perhaps matches TRBD1 (6 bases). Germline values: CDR1 SGHRS, CDR2 YFSETQ. Trimming removed 0 bases at V and 3 bases at J, with 13 bases between. CDR3 length: 16 amino acids. Complete variable domain (other parts from reference TRBV5-1 and TRBJ2-1): KAGVTQTPRYLIKTRGQQVTLSCSPISGHRSVSWYQQTPGQGLQFLFEYFSETQRNKGNFPGRFSGRQFSNSRSEMNVSTLELGDSALYLCASSLVPGAVYNEQFFGPGTRLTVL.

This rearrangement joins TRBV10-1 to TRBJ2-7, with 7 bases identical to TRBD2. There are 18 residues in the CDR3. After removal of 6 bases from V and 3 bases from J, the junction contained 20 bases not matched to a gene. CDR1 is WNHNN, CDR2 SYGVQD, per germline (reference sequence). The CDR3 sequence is CASSPDSGVSGTYYEQYF. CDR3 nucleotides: TGCGCCAGCAGCCCTGACTCAGGAGTCAGCGGGACTTACTACGAGCAGTACTTC.

The CDR3 DNA is TGTGCCAGCAGCTTGTACGAGGGAGATGGCTACACCTTC. The encoded protein is CASSLYEGDGYTF. This chain joins TRBV5-6 and TRBJ1-2; no reliable D call. The CDR3 contains 13 residues. Germline V gene data show CDR1 as SGHDT and CDR2 as YYEEEE. V was trimmed by 1 base and J by 6 bases, leaving 10 bases between them. Full variable domain (rest looked up from reference TRBV5-6 and TRBJ1-2): DAGVTQSPTHLIKTRGQQVTLRCSPKSGHDTVSWYQQALGQGPQFIFQYYEEEERQRGNFPDRFSGHQFPNYSSELNVNALLLGDSALYLCASSLYEGDGYTFGSGTRLTVV.

The chain's CDR3 is CASSLVAGSETQYF. The DNA for the CDR3 is TGTGCCAGCAGCTTAGTAGCGGGAAGCGAGACCCAGTACTTC. The chain couples TRBV7-9 to TRBJ2-5; 8 positions match TRBD2. V was clipped by 1 base and J by 5 bases; unmatched bases: 3. The CDR3 is 14 amino acids. Germline V lookup: CDR1 SEHNR, CDR2 FQNEAQ (reference sequence).

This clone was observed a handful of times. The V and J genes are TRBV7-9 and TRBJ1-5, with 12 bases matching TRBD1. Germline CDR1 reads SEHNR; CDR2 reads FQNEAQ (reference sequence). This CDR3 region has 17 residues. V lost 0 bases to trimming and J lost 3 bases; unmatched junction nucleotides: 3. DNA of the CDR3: TGTGCCAGCAGCTTAGCCTTGGGACAGGGGGCCAATCAGCCCCAGCATTTT. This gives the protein CASSLALGQGANQPQHF.

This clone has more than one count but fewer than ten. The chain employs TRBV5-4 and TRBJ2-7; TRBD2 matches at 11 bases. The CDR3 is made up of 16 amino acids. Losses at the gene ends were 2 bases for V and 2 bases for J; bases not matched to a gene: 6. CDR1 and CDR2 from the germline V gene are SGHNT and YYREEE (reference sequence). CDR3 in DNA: TGTGCCAGCAGCTTCCAGACTAGCGGGATTCCCTACGAGCAGTACTTC. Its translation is CASSFQTSGIPYEQYF.

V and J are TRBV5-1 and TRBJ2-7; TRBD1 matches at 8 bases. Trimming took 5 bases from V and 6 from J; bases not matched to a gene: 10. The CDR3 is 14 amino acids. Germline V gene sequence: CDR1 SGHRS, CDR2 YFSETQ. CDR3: CASSTDRGSGEQYF. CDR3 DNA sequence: TGCGCCAGCAGTACCGACAGGGGCTCGGGCGAGCAGTACTTC.

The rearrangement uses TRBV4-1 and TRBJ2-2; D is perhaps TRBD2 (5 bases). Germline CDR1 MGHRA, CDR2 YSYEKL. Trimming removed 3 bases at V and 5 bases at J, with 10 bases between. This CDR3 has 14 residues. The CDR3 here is CASSHNGGTGELFF. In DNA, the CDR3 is TGCGCCAGCAGCCACAATGGCGGGACCGGGGAGCTGTTTTTT.